The present entry profiles one TCR beta chain with its context. Trimming removed 4 bases from V and 1 base from J, with 23 bases in between. Germline CDR1 and CDR2: SGHKS and YYEKEE (reference sequence). The CDR3 runs to 18 residues. TCRdb keeps only in-frame clones here, not all; method: immunoSEQ multiplex PCR. The data show over 60,000 clones, with about 96% seen just once and around 0.033% held by the top ten. This entry comes from a study of shared T cell receptors in the human thymus. Sequencing was performed on thymocytes. The receptor was isolated from a human donor. This chain connects TRBV5-5 to TRBJ1-1, with D unclear. CDR3 DNA sequence: TGTGCCAGCAGCCTGTGGGCACGGGAGAACGGCGGGAACACTGAAGCTTTCTTT. As protein: CASSLWARENGGNTEAFF.